The sequence of this T cell receptor beta chain was determined in a study of blood T cell repertoires in COVID-19. Study overall: PBMCs, B-cell-depleted T cells, or T cells provided the cDNA or gDNA that made up the material.

Clinical history reported by participants formed the basis on which cohorts were assigned. Donors in Cohort 3 who had recovered were those with two negative PCRs, healthcare professional clearance, or resolution of their symptoms. The protocol was immunoSEQ multiplex PCR, while the TCRdb copy is restricted to in-frame clones and leaves out a portion. The sample records hundreds of thousands of clones, roughly nine tenths being singletons. CDR1 is SGHRS, CDR2 YFSETQ, per germline. This CDR3 contains 12 residues. Trimming shortened V by 6 bases and J by 3 bases, and 7 bases separated the two germline ends.

The genes are TRBV5-1 and TRBJ2-1; TRBD2 might be the D (5 bases). The sequenced material came from PBMCs or T cells enriched from blood (not recorded which). The TCR comes from a man aged 55 to 70 who had recovered from COVID-19. For the CDR3, the DNA is TGCGCCAGCACCGAGGGCTACAATGAGCAGTTCTTC. This encodes CASTEGYNEQFF. The variable domain in full, completed from reference TRBV5-1 and TRBJ2-1, reads KAGVTQTPRYLIKTRGQQVTLSCSPISGHRSVSWYQQTPGQGLQFLFEYFSETQRNKGNFPGRFSGRQFSNSRSEMNVSTLELGDSALYLCASTEGYNEQFFGPGTRLTVL.